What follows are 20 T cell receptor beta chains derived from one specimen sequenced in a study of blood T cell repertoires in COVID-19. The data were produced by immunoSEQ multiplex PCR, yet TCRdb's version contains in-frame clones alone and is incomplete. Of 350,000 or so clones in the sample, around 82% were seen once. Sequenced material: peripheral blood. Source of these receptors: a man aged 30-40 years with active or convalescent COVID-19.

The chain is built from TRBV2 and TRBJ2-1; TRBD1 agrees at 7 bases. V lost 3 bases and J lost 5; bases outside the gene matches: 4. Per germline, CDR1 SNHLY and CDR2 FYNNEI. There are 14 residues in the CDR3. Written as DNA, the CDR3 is TGTGCCAGCAGTGAGTGGGGACAGCACAATGAGCAGTTCTTC. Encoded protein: CASSEWGQHNEQFF.

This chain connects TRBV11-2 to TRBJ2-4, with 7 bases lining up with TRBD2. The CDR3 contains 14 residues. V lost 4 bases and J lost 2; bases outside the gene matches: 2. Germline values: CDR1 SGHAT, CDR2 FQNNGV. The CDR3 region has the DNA TGTGCCAGCAGCTCCGGGGGGACCAAAAACATTCAGTACTTC. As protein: CASSSGGTKNIQYF.

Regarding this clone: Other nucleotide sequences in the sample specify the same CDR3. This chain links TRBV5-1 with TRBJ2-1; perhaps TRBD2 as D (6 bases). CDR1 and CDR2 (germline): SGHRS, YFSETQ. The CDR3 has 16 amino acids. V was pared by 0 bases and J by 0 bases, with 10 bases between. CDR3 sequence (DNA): TGCGCCAGCAGCTTGGTTGGGGGAGGCTCCTACAATGAGCAGTTCTTC. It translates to CASSLVGGGSYNEQFF.

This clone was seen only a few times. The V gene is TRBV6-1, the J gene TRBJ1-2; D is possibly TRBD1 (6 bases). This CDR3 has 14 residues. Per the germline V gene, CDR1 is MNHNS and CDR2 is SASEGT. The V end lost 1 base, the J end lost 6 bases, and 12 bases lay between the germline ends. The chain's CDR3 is CASSEEPYRDGYTF. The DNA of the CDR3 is TGTGCCAGCAGTGAAGAACCATACAGGGATGGCTACACCTTC.

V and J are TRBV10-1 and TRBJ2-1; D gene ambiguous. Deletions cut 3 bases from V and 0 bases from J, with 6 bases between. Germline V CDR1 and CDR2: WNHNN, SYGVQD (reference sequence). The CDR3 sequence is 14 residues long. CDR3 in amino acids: CASSDGSSYNEQFF. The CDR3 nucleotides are TGCGCCAGCAGTGATGGTAGCTCCTACAATGAGCAGTTCTTC.

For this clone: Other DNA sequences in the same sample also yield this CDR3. CDR3 nucleotides: TGTGCCAGCAGCGTAGGGGGCATGAACACTGAAGCTTTCTTT. This encodes CASSVGGMNTEAFF. V and J are TRBV9 and TRBJ1-1; weak D call: TRBD1 (5 bases). The germline V and J ends were trimmed by 0 bases and 0 bases, with 6 bases remaining between them. There are 14 residues in the CDR3. The V gene's germline CDR1 is SGDLS and CDR2 YYNGEE.

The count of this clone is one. The CDR3 DNA reads as TGCAGCTTTACCCTCCGGGGGAGCTCCTACGAGCAGTACTTC. It translates to CSFTLRGSSYEQYF. This chain connects TRBV29-1 to TRBJ2-7; perhaps TRBD2 as D (6 bases). Germline CDR1 reads SQVTM; CDR2 reads ANQGSEA. The V end was cut by 8 bases, the J end by 0 bases, with 17 bases between. The CDR3 extends over 14 amino acids.

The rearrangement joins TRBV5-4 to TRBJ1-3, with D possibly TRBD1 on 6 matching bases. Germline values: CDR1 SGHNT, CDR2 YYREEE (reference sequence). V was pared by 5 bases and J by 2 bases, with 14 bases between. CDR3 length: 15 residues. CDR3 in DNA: TGTGCCAGCAGTTGGGAACAGGGTCCTGGAAACACCATATATTTT. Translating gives CASSWEQGPGNTIYF.

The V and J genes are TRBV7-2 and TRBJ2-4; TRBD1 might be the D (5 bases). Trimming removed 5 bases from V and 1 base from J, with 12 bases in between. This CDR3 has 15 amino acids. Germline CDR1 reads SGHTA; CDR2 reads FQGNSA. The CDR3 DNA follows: TGTGCCAGCAGCCCCGATGGGGCGGCCAAAAACATTCAGTACTTC. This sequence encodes CASSPDGAAKNIQYF.

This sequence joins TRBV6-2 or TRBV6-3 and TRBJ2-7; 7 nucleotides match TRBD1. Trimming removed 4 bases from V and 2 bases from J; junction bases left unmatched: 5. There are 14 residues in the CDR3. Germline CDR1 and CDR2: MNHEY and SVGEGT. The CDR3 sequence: CASSSGTEPYEQYF. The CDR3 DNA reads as TGTGCCAGCAGTTCCGGGACAGAGCCCTACGAGCAGTACTTC.

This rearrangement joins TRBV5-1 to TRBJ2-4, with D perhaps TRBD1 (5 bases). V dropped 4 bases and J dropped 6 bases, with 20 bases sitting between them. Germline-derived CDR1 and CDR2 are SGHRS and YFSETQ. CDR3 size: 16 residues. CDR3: CASSPSRVFRGNIQYF. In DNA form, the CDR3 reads TGCGCCAGCAGCCCGTCAAGGGTATTTAGGGGAAACATTCAGTACTTC.

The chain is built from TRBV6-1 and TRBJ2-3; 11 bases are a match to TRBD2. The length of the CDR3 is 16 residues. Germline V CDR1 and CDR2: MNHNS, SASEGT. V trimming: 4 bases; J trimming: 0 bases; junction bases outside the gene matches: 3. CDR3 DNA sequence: TGTGCCAGCAGTGCAGGGACTAGCGGAAGCACAGATACGCAGTATTTT. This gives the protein CASSAGTSGSTDTQYF.

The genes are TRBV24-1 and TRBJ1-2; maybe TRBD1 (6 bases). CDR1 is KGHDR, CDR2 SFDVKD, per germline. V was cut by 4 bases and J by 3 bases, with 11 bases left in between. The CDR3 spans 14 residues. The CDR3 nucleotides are TGTGCCACCAGTGACCCACAGGGCGACTATGGCTACACCTTC. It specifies CATSDPQGDYGYTF.

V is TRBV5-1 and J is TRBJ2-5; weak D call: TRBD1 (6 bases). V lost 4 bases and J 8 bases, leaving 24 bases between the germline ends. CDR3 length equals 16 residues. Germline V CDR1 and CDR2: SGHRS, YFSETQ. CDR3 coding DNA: TGCGCCAGCAGCCTCTCCTTACAGGGCGGAAGGGAAACCCAGTACTTC. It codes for CASSLSLQGGRETQYF.

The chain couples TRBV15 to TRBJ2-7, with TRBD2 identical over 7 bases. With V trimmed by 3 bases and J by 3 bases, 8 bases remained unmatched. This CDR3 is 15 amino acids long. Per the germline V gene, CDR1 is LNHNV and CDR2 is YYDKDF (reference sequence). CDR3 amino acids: CATSSIGTIVYEQYF. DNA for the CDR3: TGTGCCACCAGCAGCATTGGGACTATTGTCTACGAGCAGTACTTC.

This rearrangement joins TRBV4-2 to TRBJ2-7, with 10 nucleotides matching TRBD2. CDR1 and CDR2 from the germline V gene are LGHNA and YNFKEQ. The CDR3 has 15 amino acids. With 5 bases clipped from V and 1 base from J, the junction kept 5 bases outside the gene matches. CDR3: CASSTWTSGSYEQYF. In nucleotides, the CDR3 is TGTGCCAGCAGCACCTGGACTAGCGGTTCCTACGAGCAGTACTTC.

CDR3 sequence (DNA): TGTGCCAGCAGCAAAACCGGACAGATTAACTATGGCTACACCTTC. It translates to CASSKTGQINYGYTF. The rearrangement joins TRBV21-1 to TRBJ1-2; TRBD1 was called by the table and not checked on the DNA. TRBV21-1 is a pseudogene. This CDR3 contains 15 residues.

This CDR3 reads CASSPGTTETQYF. The CDR3 DNA sequence: TGTGCCAGCTCACCCGGGACTACAGAGACCCAGTACTTC. The rearrangement uses TRBV18 and TRBJ2-5; 7 bases align to TRBD2. Germline V gives CDR1 KGHSH, CDR2 LQKENI. The CDR3 extends over 13 amino acids. After removal of 3 bases from V and 4 bases from J, the junction contained 2 bases not matched to a gene.

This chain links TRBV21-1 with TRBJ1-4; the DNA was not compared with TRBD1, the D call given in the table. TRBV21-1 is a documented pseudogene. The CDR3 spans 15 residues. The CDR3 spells CASSKLGQGPDKLFF. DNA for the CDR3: TGTGCCAGCAGCAAGTTAGGACAGGGACCAGACAAACTGTTTTTT.

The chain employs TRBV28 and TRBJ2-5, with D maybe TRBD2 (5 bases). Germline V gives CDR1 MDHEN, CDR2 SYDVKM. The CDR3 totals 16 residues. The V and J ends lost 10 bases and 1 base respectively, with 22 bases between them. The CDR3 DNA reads TGTGCCACCCGAGGGCCTCTGGCGGGCCTCCAAGAGACCCAGTACTTC. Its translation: CATRGPLAGLQETQYF. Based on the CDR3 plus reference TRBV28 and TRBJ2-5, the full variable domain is DVKVTQSSRYLVKRTGEKVFLECVQDMDHENMFWYRQDPGLGLRLIYFSYDVKMKEKGDIPEGYSVSREKKERFSLILESASTNQTSMYLCATRGPLAGLQETQYFGPGTRLLVL.